This TCR beta chain stems from a study of T cell responses to AZD1222 COVID-19 vaccine. The study's findings and limits: The donors showed a predominance of white British ancestry and of females, with possible underestimation of clonal diversity. Repertoires were obtained only post-peak T cell response.

With respect to this clone: Its antigen remains unidentified.

Germline CDR1 and CDR2: SGHNT and YYREEE (reference sequence). The CDR3 sequence is 13 residues long. J lost 3 bases, V lost 4 bases, and 1 base had no gene match. The data were produced by immunoSEQ multiplex PCR, yet TCRdb's version contains in-frame clones alone and is incomplete. Found here are 80,000 to 100,000 clones, around nine tenths of them singletons; the top ten hold 2.5% to 3%. The chain recombines TRBV5-4 with TRBJ1-1; 9 bases are shared with TRBD1. The sample here was peripheral blood, taken on day 0 of MenACWY control vaccination. This TCR was sampled from an adult in good health. The CDR3 DNA is TGTGCCAGCAGCCGGGACAGGGACACTGAAGCTTTCTTT. Translation: CASSRDRDTEAFF.